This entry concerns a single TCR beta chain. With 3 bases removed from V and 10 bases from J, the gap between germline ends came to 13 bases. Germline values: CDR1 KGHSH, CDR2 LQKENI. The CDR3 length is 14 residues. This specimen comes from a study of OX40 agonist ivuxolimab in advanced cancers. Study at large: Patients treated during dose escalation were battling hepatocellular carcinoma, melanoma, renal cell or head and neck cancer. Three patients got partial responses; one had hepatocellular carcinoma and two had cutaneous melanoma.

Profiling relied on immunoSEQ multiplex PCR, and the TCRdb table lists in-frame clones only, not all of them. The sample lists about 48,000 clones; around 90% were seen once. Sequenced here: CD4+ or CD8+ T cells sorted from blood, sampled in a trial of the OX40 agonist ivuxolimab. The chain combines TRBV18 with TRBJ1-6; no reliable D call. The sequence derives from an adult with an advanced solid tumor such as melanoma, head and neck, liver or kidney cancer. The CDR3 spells CASSPDTPQSPLHF. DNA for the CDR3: TGTGCCAGCTCACCCGACACCCCCCAGTCACCCCTCCACTTT.